The subject of this entry is one TCR beta chain. Antigen: not known. This sample is drawn from a study of T-cell reconstitution after alpha-beta-depleted transplantation in children. Study outcomes and limitations: From newly produced T cells came most of the T-cell counts and diversity one year after transplant. The study reportedly traced alpha-beta T cells about two months after transplant to several hundred expanded graft clones. TCRbeta diversity was high at day 60 in some patients (a result of surviving recipient T cells and thymic progenitors).

This CDR3 spans 14 amino acids. V lost 4 bases to trimming and J lost 0 bases, with 10 bases between them. Germline CDR1 LGHDT, CDR2 YNNKEL (reference sequence). The library targeted TCRbeta and was prepared with unique molecular identifiers. From the PCR reads, TCRdb called clonotypes with MiXCR, one entry per CDR3 protein. The table includes approximately 89,000 distinct CDR3 sequences, roughly a sixth detected once. The sample was PBMCs, mostly from graft donor cells, taken 180 days after TCRalphabeta/CD19-depleted stem cell transplant. The receptor was derived from a male patient between 2 and 10 years old who had a stem cell transplant for acute lymphoblastic leukemia, so the T cells may come from the graft donor. This chain links TRBV3-1 with TRBJ2-7; perhaps TRBD1 as D (6 bases). The CDR3 loop is CASSRGQYSYEQYF. The CDR3, as DNA: TGTGCCAGCAGCCGCGGACAGTACTCCTACGAGCAGTACTTC.